The 4 T cell receptor beta chains in this list originate from one sample, sequenced in a study of primary melanoma T cells and metastatic recurrence. Produced via immunoSEQ multiplex PCR; TCRdb's table is partial and in-frame only. The sample contains some 210 clones, approximately 85% of which appear only once. Input material: melanoma tumor tissue. These TCRs come from a human donor with melanoma.

V and J are TRBV23-1 and TRBJ2-2, with D hard to call. TRBV23-1 is an open reading frame, and its role is uncertain. The CDR3 length is 16 residues. V shed 6 bases and J shed 8 bases, with 22 bases lying between them. The CDR3 protein is CASSQVDLLVYGELFF. The CDR3 DNA is TGCGCCAGCAGCCAAGTGGACCTACTCGTTTATGGGGAGCTGTTTTTT.

This chain joins TRBV7-8 and TRBJ2-3; D might be TRBD1 (6 bases). Trimming left V 5 bases short and J 0 bases short, with 18 bases between. Germline CDR1 and CDR2: SGHVS and FQNEAQ. This CDR3 comprises 17 residues. The CDR3 region has the DNA TGTGCCAGCAGCCCACAGGGTCCAGCTTTCAGCACAGATACGCAGTATTTT. Its protein is CASSPQGPAFSTDTQYF. The variable domain in full, with the rest retrieved from reference TRBV7-8 and TRBJ2-3, is GAGVSQSPRYKVAKRGQDVALRCDPISGHVSLFWYQQALGQGPEFLTYFQNEAQLDKSGLPSDRFFAERPEGSVSTLKIQRTQQEDSAVYLCASSPQGPAFSTDTQYFGPGTRLTVL.

The chain recombines TRBV11-3 with TRBJ2-3; TRBD1 or TRBD2 may be the D gene (5 bases each). V shed 1 base and J shed 1 base, with 6 bases lying between them. Germline loops: CDR1 SGHNT, CDR2 YENEEA. The length of the CDR3 is 14 residues. The CDR3 DNA sequence: TGTGCCAGCAGCTTAGGAGGGGGCACAGATACGCAGTATTTT. Amino acid sequence: CASSLGGGTDTQYF. Variable domain in full (rest from reference TRBV11-3 and TRBJ2-3): EAGVVQSPRYKIIEKKQPVAFWCNPISGHNTLYWYLQNLGQGPELLIRYENEEAVDDSQLPKDRFSAERLKGVDSTLKIQPAELGDSAVYLCASSLGGGTDTQYFGPGTRLTVL.

This chain uses TRBV28 with TRBJ1-2; 8 bases fit TRBD1. The germline V gene encodes CDR1 MDHEN and CDR2 SYDVKM. The CDR3 sequence is 17 residues long. J gave up 6 bases and V 0 bases, and 12 bases lay outside the gene matches. The CDR3 is CASSLWASGQGENGYTF. The CDR3 DNA reads as TGTGCCAGCAGTTTATGGGCTTCAGGACAGGGAGAAAATGGCTACACCTTC.